The 24 T cell receptor beta chains below all came from one sample that was sequenced in a study of glioma-infiltrating T cells after dendritic cell vaccination. Repertoires were generated with immunoSEQ multiplex PCR, while TCRdb's copy carries only in-frame clones and drops some. The sample has roughly 60,000 clones; over 75% are singletons. Time point described: after dendritic cell vaccination, including at tumor progression/relapse. This specimen consisted of blood, obtained after dendritic cell vaccination. These receptors were obtained from a human donor with glioblastoma.

This chain connects TRBV29-1 to TRBJ2-5; 11 nucleotides match TRBD2. With 2 bases clipped from V and 4 bases from J, the junction kept 15 bases outside the gene matches. The germline CDR1 and CDR2 sequences are SQVTM and ANQGSEA. The CDR3 covers 18 residues. The chain's CDR3 is CSVEPPVGSGGERETQYF. The CDR3 coding sequence is TGCAGCGTTGAACCACCCGTCGGTAGCGGGGGGGAACGAGAGACCCAGTACTTC.

The chain employs TRBV7-2 and TRBJ1-2; 11 nucleotides line up with TRBD1. Germline V gene sequence: CDR1 SGHTA, CDR2 FQGNSA. The length of the CDR3 is 13 residues. The V segment lost 6 bases and the J segment 8 bases; nucleotides outside the gene matches: 5. CDR3 loop: CASSWDRGNGYTF. The CDR3 bases are TGTGCCAGCAGTTGGGACAGGGGGAACGGCTACACCTTC.

A few counts support this clone. The chain is built from TRBV4-2 and TRBJ1-1; 8 nucleotides agree with TRBD1. The germline gives CDR1 LGHNA, CDR2 YNFKEQ. The CDR3 runs to 14 residues. The J segment lost 8 bases and the V segment lost 3 bases, leaving 8 bases of the junction unmatched. The CDR3 DNA sequence: TGTGCCAGCAGCCATTCAGGGGGCGCGTTGGAAGCTTTCTTT. This encodes CASSHSGGALEAFF.

This rearrangement joins TRBV9 to TRBJ1-6, with 10 bases that match TRBD1. Germline lookup yields CDR1 SGDLS and CDR2 YYNGEE. Trimming cost V 4 bases and J 9 bases; bases outside gene matches: 4. This CDR3 region has 14 residues. CDR3 coding DNA: TGTGCCAGCAGCCAGACAGGGGGCAGTTCACCCCTCCACTTT. This encodes CASSQTGGSSPLHF.

The sample holds one count of this clone. J is TRBJ2-7 and V is TRBV18; a weak D match, TRBD1 (6 bases). The CDR3 consists of 15 residues. CDR1 is KGHSH and CDR2 is LQKENI in the germline V gene. Trimming pared 0 bases from V and 2 bases from J, leaving 11 bases between. The CDR3 region is CASSPPLGATYEQYF. The CDR3 coding sequence is TGTGCCAGCTCACCACCCTTGGGGGCGACCTACGAGCAGTACTTC.

The chain has TRBV15 and TRBJ2-5, with D possibly TRBD2 on 7 matching bases. The CDR3 is 20 amino acids. Germline V CDR1 and CDR2: LNHNV, YYDKDF (reference sequence). V was clipped by 0 bases and J by 1 base, with 24 bases between them. CDR3 sequence (DNA): TGTGCCACCAGCAGAGATCCGCCAGGGTTCGCGGGGGCCCCCCAAGAGACCCAGTACTTC. It yields the protein CATSRDPPGFAGAPQETQYF.

The chain employs TRBV27 and TRBJ1-5, with D possibly matching TRBD1 (5 bases). Germline CDR1 MNHEY, CDR2 SMNVEV (reference sequence). CDR3 length equals 14 residues. Trimming took off 4 bases at V and 3 bases at J, with 10 bases between the two ends. The CDR3 DNA sequence: TGTGCCAGCAGTTCACGACAGTACAATCAGCCCCAGCATTTT. Translation gives CASSSRQYNQPQHF.

The chain couples TRBV7-3 to TRBJ2-3, with 10 bases that match TRBD2. The V gene end was trimmed by 5 bases and the J gene end by 1 base; junction bases not matched to a gene: 3. This CDR3 is 15 amino acids long. Germline V lookup: CDR1 SGHTA, CDR2 FQGTGA. The CDR3 sequence is CASSTGTSGTDTQYF. The CDR3 nucleotides read TGTGCCAGCAGCACCGGGACTAGCGGCACAGATACGCAGTATTTT.

A note on this clone: The junction and the germline gene differ at one end; a read error may be behind it. This rearrangement joins TRBV7-7 to TRBJ1-1, with a possible D match to TRBD1 (5 bases). This CDR3 spans 13 amino acids. Germline loops: CDR1 SSHAT, CDR2 FNYEAQ (reference sequence). CDR3 in DNA: TGTGCTAGCAGCCTGGACAAGAACACTGAAGCTTTCTTT. Translated, it gives CASSLDKNTEAFF.

The chain joins TRBV29-1 to TRBJ1-2; 7 bases line up with TRBD1. Germline values: CDR1 SQVTM, CDR2 ANQGSEA. CDR3 length: 11 residues. The trim removed 0 bases at V and 14 bases at J, leaving 6 bases unmatched. The CDR3 DNA sequence: TGCAGCGTTGAAGATCTCCCAGGGGGGACCTTC. Its translation: CSVEDLPGGTF.

This chain uses TRBV7-2 with TRBJ2-1; the D gene is possibly TRBD2 (5 bases). The CDR3 is 15 amino acids. V was pared by 0 bases and J by 6 bases, with 12 bases between. Germline CDR1 and CDR2: SGHTA and FQGNSA. The CDR3 protein is CASSLARHRGNEQFF. CDR3 bases: TGTGCCAGCAGCTTAGCGCGCCACCGGGGCAATGAGCAGTTCTTC.

V is TRBV4-2 and J is TRBJ1-6, with TRBD1 identical over 8 bases. Germline-derived CDR1 and CDR2 are LGHNA and YNFKEQ. The CDR3 loop spans 15 amino acids. After removal of 0 bases from V and 10 bases from J, the junction contained 5 bases not matched to a gene. The CDR3 DNA is TGTGCCAGCAGCCAAGATACAGGGGGAGGGTCACCCCTCCACTTT. It encodes CASSQDTGGGSPLHF.

This chain uses TRBV11-2 with TRBJ2-7; 14 bases are a match to TRBD2. The CDR3 has 17 residues. J lost 1 base, V lost 4 bases, and 6 bases had no gene match. Germline V gives CDR1 SGHAT, CDR2 FQNNGV. CDR3 bases: TGTGCCAGCAGCTCGGGACTAGCGGGGGCACGATCCTACGAGCAGTACTTC. Protein sequence: CASSSGLAGARSYEQYF.

The chain recombines TRBV7-9 with TRBJ1-3; the D gene is possibly TRBD1 (5 bases). Trimming removed 1 base from V and 1 base from J, with 8 bases in between. The CDR3 contains 15 residues. Germline CDR1 and CDR2: SEHNR and FQNEAQ (reference sequence). CDR3 amino acids: CASSLVGGSGNTIYF. The DNA for the CDR3 is TGTGCCAGCAGCTTAGTTGGGGGGTCTGGAAACACCATATATTTT.

This chain uses TRBV6-1 with TRBJ1-1, with TRBD1 as a possible D gene (6 bases). Germline assignment: CDR1 MNHNS and CDR2 SASEGT. Trimming shortened V by 3 bases and J by 0 bases, and 11 bases separated the two germline ends. This CDR3 has 15 residues. The CDR3 region is CASSDQGPLNTEAFF. As DNA, the CDR3 is TGTGCCAGCAGTGATCAGGGGCCTTTGAACACTGAAGCTTTCTTT.

The gene calls are TRBV9 and TRBJ2-7, with TRBD1 matching over 8 bases. Losses at the gene ends were 4 bases for V and 6 bases for J; bases not matched to a gene: 9. The CDR3 contains 14 residues. Germline V gene sequence: CDR1 SGDLS, CDR2 YYNGEE. For the CDR3, the DNA is TGTGCCAGCAGCCCCCAATGGACAGGGTCCGAGCAGTACTTC. It encodes CASSPQWTGSEQYF.

This rearrangement joins TRBV28 to TRBJ2-7; unclear D gene. Germline lookup yields CDR1 MDHEN and CDR2 SYDVKM. This CDR3 is 14 amino acids long. V lost 4 bases, J lost 2 bases, and 12 bases lay in between. The CDR3 DNA is TGTGCCAGCAGTTGGGCCCCTCAGACCTACGAGCAGTACTTC. Translating gives CASSWAPQTYEQYF.

V is TRBV5-4 and J is TRBJ1-2; D is unresolved. V gave up 1 base and J gave up 5 bases, with 9 bases separating them. In germline, CDR1 is SGHNT, CDR2 YYREEE (reference sequence). The CDR3 loop spans 13 amino acids. As DNA, the CDR3 is TGTGCCAGCAGCTTGAATAGTTTTTATGGCTACACCTTC. Translated, it gives CASSLNSFYGYTF.

As for this clone: One end of the junction fails to match germline, which may point to a read error. The gene calls are TRBV5-5 and TRBJ2-5, with a tentative D call TRBD1 (6 bases). CDR1 and CDR2 (germline): SGHKS, YYEKEE (reference sequence). The CDR3 totals 13 residues. CDR3 nucleotide sequence: TGTGCCAGCAGCTCCCGGGACCGAGTCCAGGGGCACTTC. Translating gives CASSSRDRVQGHF.

This sequence joins TRBV19 and TRBJ2-2, with 11 positions matching TRBD2. V gave up 9 bases and J gave up 1 base; unmatched junction bases: 4. The germline V gene encodes CDR1 LNHDA and CDR2 SQIVND (reference sequence). This CDR3 contains 15 residues. The CDR3: CASIGLAGNTGELFF. The DNA of the CDR3 is TGTGCCAGCATAGGACTAGCGGGGAACACCGGGGAGCTGTTTTTT.

The J gene is TRBJ2-3, the V gene TRBV5-6; D may be TRBD2 (5 bases). This CDR3 contains 13 residues. Germline values: CDR1 SGHDT, CDR2 YYEEEE. Deletions cut 2 bases from V and 3 bases from J, with 7 bases between. CDR3 in amino acids: CASSFGETDTQYF. The CDR3 DNA is TGTGCCAGCAGCTTCGGGGAGACAGATACGCAGTATTTT. Full variable domain (remainder filled in from reference TRBV5-6 and TRBJ2-3): DAGVTQSPTHLIKTRGQQVTLRCSPKSGHDTVSWYQQALGQGPQFIFQYYEEEERQRGNFPDRFSGHQFPNYSSELNVNALLLGDSALYLCASSFGETDTQYFGPGTRLTVL.

This chain connects TRBV21-1 to TRBJ2-7; no check of the table's D call, TRBD2, against the DNA was made. TRBV21-1 is shown as a pseudogene. The CDR3 extends over 16 amino acids. The CDR3 DNA reads as TGTGCCAGCAGCACCCCCCCAGGGACTAGCTCCTACGAGCAGTACTTC. Translation gives CASSTPPGTSSYEQYF.

V gene TRBV11-2 combines with J gene TRBJ2-7; D call uncertain. Germline CDR1 reads SGHAT; CDR2 reads FQNNGV. The V and J ends lost 5 bases and 0 bases respectively, with 8 bases between them. The CDR3 runs to 13 residues. The DNA of the CDR3 is TGTGCCAGCAGCCGAGTGAGCTCCTACGAGCAGTACTTC. Its translation: CASSRVSSYEQYF. Full variable domain (remainder filled in from reference TRBV11-2 and TRBJ2-7): EAGVAQSPRYKIIEKRQSVAFWCNPISGHATLYWYQQILGQGPKLLIQFQNNGVVDDSQLPKDRFSAERLKGVDSTLKIQPAKLEDSAVYLCASSRVSSYEQYFGPGTRLTVT.

This chain joins TRBV5-1 and TRBJ2-2; 7 bases agree with TRBD1. Germline CDR1 and CDR2: SGHRS and YFSETQ. Germline trimming cut 4 bases from V and 5 bases from J; bases unmatched to any gene: 5. The CDR3 spans 14 residues. The DNA of the CDR3 is TGCGCCAGCAGCGCGACAGGGCGGACCGGGGAGCTGTTTTTT. It encodes CASSATGRTGELFF.